This TCR beta chain emerged from a study of cytomegalovirus exposure and HLA in healthy donors. Study results and caveats: Accurate prediction of HLA-A and HLA-B alleles (for most subjects) was reportedly achieved from TCR beta sequences. Across donors, most TCRs were seen rarely, yet some public ones were widespread. There were some V segments, including TRBV6-2 and TRBV6-3, excluded as indistinguishable.

This CDR3 region has 14 residues. Per the germline V gene, CDR1 is MDHEN and CDR2 is SYDVKM. A word on this clone: The antigen remains unidentified. One end of the junction fails to match germline, which may point to a read error.

The study ran its PCR with 60 Vbeta and 13 Jbeta primers. TCRdb's table, derived via immunoSEQ multiplex PCR, lists solely in-frame clones and lacks some. The sample includes more than 150,000 clones, 65% to 85% seen only once; the top ten take approximately 3.4%. The source material was PBMCs. This receptor was identified in a woman aged 45-65 years in good health and CMV-seropositive. J is TRBJ2-5 and V is TRBV28, with 7 bases aligning to TRBD2. The CDR3 here is CASSSERTREILHF. The CDR3 bases are TGTGCCAGCAGCTCCGAGAGGACTAGGGAAATTTTGCACTTC.